This T cell receptor (beta chain) was captured in a study of CD8+ T cells in alopecia areata. Study-wide context: Tofacitinib was given for 6 to 18 months, then stopped for 6 months. Scalp area affected, as a percentage, set the severity score of treated patients.

CDR3 length equals 15 residues. Trimming at V came to 3 bases and at J to 1 base, leaving 7 bases not matched to a gene. Germline CDR1 is SQVTM and CDR2 is ANQGSEA. Noted treatment: oral pan-JAK inhibitor, 5-10 mg twice daily. Extraction of RNA preceded its reverse transcription into cDNA, which served as the sequencing template. Using immunoSEQ multiplex PCR, the repertoire was profiled, and TCRdb retains in-frame clones only, with some absent. The sample shows about 200,000 clones, roughly three fifths of them seen only once. This TCR was sampled from a human donor with alopecia areata. Specimen: CD4+ T cells sorted from blood, collected at week 4, from a patient treated with tofacitinib. This chain links TRBV29-1 with TRBJ2-3; 7 nucleotides align to TRBD1. CDR3 in amino acids: CSVEGTDDRTDTQYF. The CDR3 DNA reads as TGCAGCGTTGAGGGGACAGACGACCGCACAGATACGCAGTATTTT.